This T cell receptor (beta chain) was documented in a study of blood T cell repertoires in COVID-19. About the research overall: Sources were T cells, B-cell-depleted T cells, or PBMCs; the material itself was cDNA or gDNA.

Method: immunoSEQ multiplex PCR; TCRdb's copy keeps in-frame clones and lacks some. The table has 200,000 or so clones, about four fifths seen once. V lost 3 bases to trimming and J lost 2 bases, with 9 bases between them. Germline CDR1 and CDR2: LNHDA and SQIVND (reference sequence). The CDR3 loop spans 14 amino acids. This sequence joins TRBV19 and TRBJ2-3; D is unclear. The sequenced sample consisted of peripheral blood. This clonotype was sampled from a woman of 80 years or more with COVID-19, enrolled during active disease. The CDR3 reads CASSILQPTDTQYF. CDR3 DNA sequence: TGTGCCAGTAGTATCTTACAGCCCACAGATACGCAGTATTTT.